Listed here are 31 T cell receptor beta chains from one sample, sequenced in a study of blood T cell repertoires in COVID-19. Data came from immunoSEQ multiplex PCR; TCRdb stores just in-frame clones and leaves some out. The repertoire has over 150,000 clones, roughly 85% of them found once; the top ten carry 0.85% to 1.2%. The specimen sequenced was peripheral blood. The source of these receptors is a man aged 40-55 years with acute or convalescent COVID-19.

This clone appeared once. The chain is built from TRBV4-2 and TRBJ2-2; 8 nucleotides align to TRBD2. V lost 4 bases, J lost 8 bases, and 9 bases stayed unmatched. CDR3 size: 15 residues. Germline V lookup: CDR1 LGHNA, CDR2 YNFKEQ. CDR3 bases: TGTGCCAGCAGCCCTGGGACTAGGGGGACTGGGGAGCTGTTTTTT. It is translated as CASSPGTRGTGELFF.

The CDR3 coding sequence is TGTGCCAGTAGTATAGAGGGAGTTTCCTATGGCTACACCTTC. Translating it yields CASSIEGVSYGYTF. The chain carries TRBV19 and TRBJ1-2; D is uncertain. This CDR3 contains 14 residues. Germline-derived CDR1 and CDR2 are LNHDA and SQIVND (reference sequence). Trimming removed 0 bases from V and 4 bases from J, with 9 bases in between. The full variable domain, with the rest looked up from reference TRBV19 and TRBJ1-2, is DGGITQSPKYLFRKEGQNVTLSCEQNLNHDAMYWYRQDPGQGLRLIYYSQIVNDFQKGDIAEGYSVSREKKESFPLTVTSAQKNPTAFYLCASSIEGVSYGYTFGSGTRLTVV.

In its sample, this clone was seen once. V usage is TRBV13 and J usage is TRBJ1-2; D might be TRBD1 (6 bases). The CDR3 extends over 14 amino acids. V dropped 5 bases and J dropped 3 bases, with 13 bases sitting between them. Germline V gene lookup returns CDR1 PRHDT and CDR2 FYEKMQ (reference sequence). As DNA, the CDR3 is TGTGCCAGCAGCCCGAGAGGACAGCACTATGGCTACACCTTC. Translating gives CASSPRGQHYGYTF.

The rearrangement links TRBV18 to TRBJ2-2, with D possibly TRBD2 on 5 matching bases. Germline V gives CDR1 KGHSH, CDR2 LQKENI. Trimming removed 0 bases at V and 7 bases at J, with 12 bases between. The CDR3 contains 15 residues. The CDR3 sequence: CASSPPQSGIGELFF. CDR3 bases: TGTGCCAGCTCACCACCCCAGTCGGGGATCGGGGAGCTGTTTTTT.

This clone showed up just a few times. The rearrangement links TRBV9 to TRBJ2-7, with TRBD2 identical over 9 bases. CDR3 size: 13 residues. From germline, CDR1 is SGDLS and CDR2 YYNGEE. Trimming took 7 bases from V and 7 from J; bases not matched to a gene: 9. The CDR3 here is CASGAGGSGEQYF. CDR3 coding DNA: TGTGCCAGCGGAGCGGGAGGAAGTGGGGAGCAGTACTTC.

This CDR3 reads CASFQQGTNEKLFF. The CDR3 DNA reads as TGTGCCAGCTTCCAACAGGGGACTAATGAAAAACTGTTTTTT. The chain carries TRBV28 and TRBJ1-4, with 7 bases fitting TRBD1. This CDR3 has 14 amino acids. V lost 8 bases to trimming and J lost 2 bases; unmatched junction nucleotides: 5. The germline V gene has CDR1 MDHEN and CDR2 SYDVKM.

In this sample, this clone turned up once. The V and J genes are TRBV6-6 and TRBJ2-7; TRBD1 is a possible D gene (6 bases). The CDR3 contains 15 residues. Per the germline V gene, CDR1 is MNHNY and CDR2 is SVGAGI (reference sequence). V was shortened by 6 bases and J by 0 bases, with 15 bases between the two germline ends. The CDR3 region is CASSQDSASSYEQYF. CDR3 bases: TGTGCCAGCAGCCAGGACAGCGCGAGCTCCTACGAGCAGTACTTC.

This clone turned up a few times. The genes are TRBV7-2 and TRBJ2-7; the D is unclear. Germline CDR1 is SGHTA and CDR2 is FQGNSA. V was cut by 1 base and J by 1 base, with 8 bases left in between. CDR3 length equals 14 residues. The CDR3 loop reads CASSLGSYSYEQYF. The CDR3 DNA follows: TGTGCCAGCAGCTTAGGGAGCTATTCCTACGAGCAGTACTTC.

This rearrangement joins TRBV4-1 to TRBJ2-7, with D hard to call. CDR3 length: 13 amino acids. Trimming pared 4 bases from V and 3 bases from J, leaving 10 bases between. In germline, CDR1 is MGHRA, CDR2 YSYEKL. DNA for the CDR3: TGCGCCAGCAGCCCCGGAGAGCGCTACGAGCAGTACTTC. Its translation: CASSPGERYEQYF.

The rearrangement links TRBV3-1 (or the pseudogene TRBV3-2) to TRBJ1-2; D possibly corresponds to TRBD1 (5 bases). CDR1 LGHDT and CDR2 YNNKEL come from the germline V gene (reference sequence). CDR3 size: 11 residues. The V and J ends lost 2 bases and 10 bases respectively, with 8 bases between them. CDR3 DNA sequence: TGTGCCAGCAGCCAATCGACAGTCTACACCTTC. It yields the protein CASSQSTVYTF.

The DNA of the CDR3 is TGTGCCAGCAGCCAGGGACTAGCGGGGCTAAGAAATGAGCAGTTCTTC. Residues: CASSQGLAGLRNEQFF. V usage is TRBV16 and J usage is TRBJ2-1; TRBD2 agrees at 13 bases. CDR1 is KGHSY, CDR2 FQNENV, per germline. The CDR3 totals 16 residues. V dropped 3 bases and J dropped 7; count of bases not matched to a gene: 6.

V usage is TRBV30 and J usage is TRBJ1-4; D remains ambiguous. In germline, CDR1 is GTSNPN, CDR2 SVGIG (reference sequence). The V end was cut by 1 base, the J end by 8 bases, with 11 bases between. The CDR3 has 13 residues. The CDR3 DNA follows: TGTGCCTGGAGTGCCTTGACTGGGGAAAAACTGTTTTTT. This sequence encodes CAWSALTGEKLFF.

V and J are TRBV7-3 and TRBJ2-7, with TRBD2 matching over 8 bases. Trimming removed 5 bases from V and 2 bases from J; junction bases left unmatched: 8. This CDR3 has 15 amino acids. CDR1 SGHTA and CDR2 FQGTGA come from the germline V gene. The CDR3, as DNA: TGTGCCAGCAGCCTCCGGGGGGGAGGGCCCTACGAGCAGTACTTC. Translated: CASSLRGGGPYEQYF.

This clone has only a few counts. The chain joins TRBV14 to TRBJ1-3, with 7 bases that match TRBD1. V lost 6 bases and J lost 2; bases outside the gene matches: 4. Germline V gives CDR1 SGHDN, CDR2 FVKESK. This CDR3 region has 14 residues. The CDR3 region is CASRKTGAGNTIYF. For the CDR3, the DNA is TGTGCCAGCAGGAAAACAGGGGCTGGAAACACCATATATTTT.

The CDR3 here is CASSAGDRALGEKLFF. In DNA, the CDR3 is TGTGCCAGCAGCGCCGGGGACAGGGCCCTTGGCGAAAAACTGTTTTTT. This chain joins TRBV5-4 and TRBJ1-4; TRBD1 agrees at 9 bases. CDR1 is SGHNT, CDR2 YYREEE, per germline (reference sequence). CDR3 size: 16 residues. The junction had 12 bases not matched to a gene; V was cut back by 4 bases and J by 8 bases.

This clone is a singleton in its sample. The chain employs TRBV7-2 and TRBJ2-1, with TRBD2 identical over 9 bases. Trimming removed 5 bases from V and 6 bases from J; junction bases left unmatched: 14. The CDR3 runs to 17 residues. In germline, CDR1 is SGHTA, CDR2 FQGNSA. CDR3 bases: TGTGCCAGCAGCCCAGGGGGGCGGGGGGGGGACCGCAATGAGCAGTTCTTC. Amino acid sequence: CASSPGGRGGDRNEQFF.

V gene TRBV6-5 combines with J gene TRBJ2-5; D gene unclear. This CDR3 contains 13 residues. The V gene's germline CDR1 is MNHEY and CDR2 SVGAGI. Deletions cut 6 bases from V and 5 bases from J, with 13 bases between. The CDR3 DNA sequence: TGTGCCAGCAGATGGGCCTCTGGGGAGACCCAGTACTTC. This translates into CASRWASGETQYF.

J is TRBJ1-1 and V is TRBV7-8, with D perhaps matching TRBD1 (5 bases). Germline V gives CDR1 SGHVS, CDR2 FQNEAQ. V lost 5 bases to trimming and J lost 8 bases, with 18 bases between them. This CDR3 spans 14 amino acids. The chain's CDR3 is CASSPRGRRDEAFF. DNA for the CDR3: TGTGCCAGCAGCCCTAGGGGTCGGCGGGACGAAGCTTTCTTT.

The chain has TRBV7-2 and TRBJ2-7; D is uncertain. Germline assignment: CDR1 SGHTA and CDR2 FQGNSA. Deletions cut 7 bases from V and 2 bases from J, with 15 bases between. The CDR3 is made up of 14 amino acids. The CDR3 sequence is CASTLYYRAYEQYF. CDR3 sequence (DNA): TGTGCCAGCACCCTATATTACAGAGCCTACGAGCAGTACTTC.

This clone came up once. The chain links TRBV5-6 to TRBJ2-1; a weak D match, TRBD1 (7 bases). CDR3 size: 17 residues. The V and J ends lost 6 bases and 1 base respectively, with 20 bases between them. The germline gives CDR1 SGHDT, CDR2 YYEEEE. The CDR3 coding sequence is TGTGCCAGCACCTTATCCAGGGGGGCAATGTCCTACAATGAGCAGTTCTTC. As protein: CASTLSRGAMSYNEQFF.

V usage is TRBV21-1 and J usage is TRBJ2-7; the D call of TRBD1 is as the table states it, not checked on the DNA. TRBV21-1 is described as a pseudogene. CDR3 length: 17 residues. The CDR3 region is CASSKSLPGQGGYEQYF. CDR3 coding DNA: TGTGCCAGCAGCAAATCCCTCCCGGGACAGGGTGGCTACGAGCAGTACTTC.

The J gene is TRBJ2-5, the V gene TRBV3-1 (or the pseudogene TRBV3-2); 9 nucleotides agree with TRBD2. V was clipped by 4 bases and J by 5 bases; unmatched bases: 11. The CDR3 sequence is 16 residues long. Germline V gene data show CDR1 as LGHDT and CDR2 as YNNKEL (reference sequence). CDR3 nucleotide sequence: TGTGCCAGCAGCCTCTTTAGCGGGGGCCGGGAGGAGACCCAGTACTTC. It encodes CASSLFSGGREETQYF.

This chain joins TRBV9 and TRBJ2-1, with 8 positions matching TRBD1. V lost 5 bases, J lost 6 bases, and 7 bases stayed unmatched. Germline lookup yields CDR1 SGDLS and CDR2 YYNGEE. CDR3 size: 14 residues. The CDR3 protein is CASSHPDRANEQFF. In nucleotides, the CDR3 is TGTGCCAGCAGTCACCCGGACAGGGCCAATGAGCAGTTCTTC.

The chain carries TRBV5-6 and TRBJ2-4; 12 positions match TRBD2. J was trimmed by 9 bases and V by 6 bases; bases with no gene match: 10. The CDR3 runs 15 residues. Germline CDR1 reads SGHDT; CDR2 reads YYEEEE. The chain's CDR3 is CASTRLAGARSIQYF. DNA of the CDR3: TGTGCCAGCACCAGACTAGCGGGGGCGCGGAGCATTCAGTACTTC.

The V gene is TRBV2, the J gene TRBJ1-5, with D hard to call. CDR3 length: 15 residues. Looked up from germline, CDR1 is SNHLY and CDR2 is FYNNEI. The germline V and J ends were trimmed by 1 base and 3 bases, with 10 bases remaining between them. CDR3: CASSEGLGLNQPQHF. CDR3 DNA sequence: TGTGCCAGCAGTGAAGGGTTGGGCCTCAATCAGCCCCAGCATTTT.

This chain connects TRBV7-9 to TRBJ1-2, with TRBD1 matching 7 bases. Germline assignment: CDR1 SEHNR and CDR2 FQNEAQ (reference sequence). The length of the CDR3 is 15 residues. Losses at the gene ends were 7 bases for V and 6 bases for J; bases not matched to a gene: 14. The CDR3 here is CASTTTFATGDGYTF. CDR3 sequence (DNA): TGTGCCAGCACCACAACGTTTGCAACAGGGGATGGCTACACCTTC.

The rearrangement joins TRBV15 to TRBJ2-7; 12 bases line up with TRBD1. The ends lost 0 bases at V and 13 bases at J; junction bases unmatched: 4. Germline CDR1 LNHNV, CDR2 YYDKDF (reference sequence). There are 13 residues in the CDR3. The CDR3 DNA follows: TGTGCCACCAGCAGAGATCGGGGGACAGGGGGCTACTTC. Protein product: CATSRDRGTGGYF.

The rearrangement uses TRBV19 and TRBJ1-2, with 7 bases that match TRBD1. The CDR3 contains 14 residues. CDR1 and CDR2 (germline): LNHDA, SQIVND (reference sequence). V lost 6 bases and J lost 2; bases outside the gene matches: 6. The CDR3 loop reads CASSPDRLNYGYTF. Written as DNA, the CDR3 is TGTGCCAGTAGCCCGGACAGGCTAAACTATGGCTACACCTTC. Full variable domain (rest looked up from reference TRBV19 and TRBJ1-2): DGGITQSPKYLFRKEGQNVTLSCEQNLNHDAMYWYRQDPGQGLRLIYYSQIVNDFQKGDIAEGYSVSREKKESFPLTVTSAQKNPTAFYLCASSPDRLNYGYTFGSGTRLTVV.

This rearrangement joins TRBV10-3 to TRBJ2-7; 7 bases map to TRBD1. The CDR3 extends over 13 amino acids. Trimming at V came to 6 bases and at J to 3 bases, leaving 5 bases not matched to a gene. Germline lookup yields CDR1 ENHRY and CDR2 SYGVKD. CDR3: CAISPGTDYEQYF. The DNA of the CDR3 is TGTGCCATCAGCCCCGGGACAGACTACGAGCAGTACTTC.

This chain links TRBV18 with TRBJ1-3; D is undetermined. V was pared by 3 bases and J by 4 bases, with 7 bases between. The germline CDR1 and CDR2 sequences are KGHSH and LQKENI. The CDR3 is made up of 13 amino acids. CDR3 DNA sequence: TGTGCCAGCTCACCTTCCCAGGGAAACACCATATATTTT. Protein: CASSPSQGNTIYF.

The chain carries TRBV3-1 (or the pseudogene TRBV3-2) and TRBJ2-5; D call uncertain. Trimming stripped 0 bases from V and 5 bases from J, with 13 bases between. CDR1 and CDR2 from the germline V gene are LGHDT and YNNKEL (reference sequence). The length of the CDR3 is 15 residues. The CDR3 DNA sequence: TGTGCCAGCAGCCAAGAGGTCGGGTTTAGGGAGACCCAGTACTTC. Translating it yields CASSQEVGFRETQYF.